The rows below give T cell receptor beta chains drawn from one sample of a study of T cells in Graves' hyperthyroidism and ophthalmopathy. MiXCR, applied by TCRdb to the multiplex PCR reads, yields one record per CDR3 protein. The table records around 190,000 distinct CDR3 sequences, 17% of them present only once. The material sequenced was blood. The source is a woman between 50 and 59 years old with Graves' hyperthyroidism. Each CDR3 is given with its conserved first and last residue. A D gene is named only where the DNA matches it firmly. Only part of the rows carry a size: once, few, many, or a class if the clone is expanded.

v_call: TRBV9; j_call: TRBJ2-2; d_call: NA; clone_size: few; cdr3_nt: TGTGCCAGCAGCGTGGGGACACCTAACACCGGGGAGCTGTTTTTT; cdr3_aa: CASSVGTPNTGELFF
v_call: TRBV7-9; j_call: TRBJ1-6; d_call: NA; clone_size: many; cdr3_nt: TGTGCCAGCAGCTTAGAGTCGCGGATTTCACCCCTCCACTTT; cdr3_aa: CASSLESRISPLHF
v_call: TRBV29-1; j_call: TRBJ2-1; d_call: TRBD2; clone_size: many; cdr3_nt: TGCAGCGTTGAGTCCCACGGGACTAGGTTCCCTAAGCAGTTCTTC; cdr3_aa: CSVESHGTRFPKQFF
v_call: TRBV4-1; j_call: TRBJ2-7; d_call: NA; clone_size: NA; cdr3_nt: TGCGCCAGCAGCCAGTCAATCCGTGGTGACTACGAGCAGTACTTC; cdr3_aa: CASSQSIRGDYEQYF
v_call: TRBV9; j_call: TRBJ2-7; d_call: NA; clone_size: many; cdr3_nt: TGTGCCAGCAGTCCTCAAGGGGGGGCGAACTCCGAGCAGTACTTC; cdr3_aa: CASSPQGGANSEQYF
v_call: TRBV20-1; j_call: TRBJ2-1; d_call: TRBD1; clone_size: many; cdr3_nt: TGCAGTGCTACCAAAGGACAGGGAGCCTACAATGAGCAGTTCTTC; cdr3_aa: CSATKGQGAYNEQFF
v_call: TRBV2; j_call: TRBJ2-2; d_call: TRBD1; clone_size: NA; cdr3_nt: TGTGCCAGCAGCCACAGGGGGACGAACACCGGGGAGCTGTTTTTT; cdr3_aa: CASSHRGTNTGELFF
v_call: TRBV28; j_call: TRBJ1-6; d_call: NA; clone_size: NA; cdr3_nt: TGTGCCAGCAGTATCCCACGGGAAACCTATAATTCACCCCTCCACTTT; cdr3_aa: CASSIPRETYNSPLHF
v_call: TRBV19; j_call: TRBJ1-4; d_call: NA; clone_size: NA; cdr3_nt: TGTGCCAGTAGTGCCCGGGCACTCAATGAAAAACTGTTTTTT; cdr3_aa: CASSARALNEKLFF
v_call: TRBV2; j_call: TRBJ2-3; d_call: NA; clone_size: many; cdr3_nt: TGTGCCAGCAGCCCCGGGACAACGAGTGCAGATACGCAGTATTTT; cdr3_aa: CASSPGTTSADTQYF
v_call: TRBV7-9; j_call: TRBJ2-1; d_call: TRBD2; clone_size: NA; cdr3_nt: TGTGCCAGCAGCTTAGTTAGTTTATCAGCGGGGGGGATCGATGAGCAGTTCTTC; cdr3_aa: CASSLVSLSAGGIDEQFF
v_call: TRBV3-1; j_call: TRBJ2-2; d_call: NA; clone_size: few; cdr3_nt: TGTGCCAGCAGCCAGGGGCTACAGAACACCGGGGAGCTGTTTTTT; cdr3_aa: CASSQGLQNTGELFF
v_call: TRBV28; j_call: TRBJ2-5; d_call: NA; clone_size: few; cdr3_nt: TGTGCCAGCAGTTCACACCCGTGGGACGGGGAGGCCCAGTACTTC; cdr3_aa: CASSSHPWDGEAQYF
v_call: TRBV20-1; j_call: TRBJ2-7; d_call: NA; clone_size: NA; cdr3_nt: TGCAGTGCTAGGGACGTAAATACTTTCGAGCAGTACTTC; cdr3_aa: CSARDVNTFEQYF
v_call: TRBV5-1; j_call: TRBJ1-4; d_call: NA; clone_size: many; cdr3_nt: TGCGCCAGCAGCGACGACAGCGGGAATGAAAAACTGTTTTTT; cdr3_aa: CASSDDSGNEKLFF
v_call: TRBV6-1; j_call: TRBJ1-5; d_call: NA; clone_size: many; cdr3_nt: TGTGCCAGCAGTTACGTACAGGGAGGGCAGCCCCAGCATTTT; cdr3_aa: CASSYVQGGQPQHF
v_call: TRBV16; j_call: TRBJ1-2; d_call: NA; clone_size: many; cdr3_nt: TGTGCCAGCAGCCAAAACAGGGACTATGGCTACACCTTC; cdr3_aa: CASSQNRDYGYTF
v_call: TRBV19; j_call: TRBJ1-2; d_call: TRBD1; clone_size: many; cdr3_nt: TGTGCCAGTAGACTTGGGACAGGGATTGGCTACACCTTC; cdr3_aa: CASRLGTGIGYTF
v_call: TRBV20-1; j_call: TRBJ2-1; d_call: NA; clone_size: many; cdr3_nt: TGCAGTGCCATGGACCCTAAGGGCCCAAGGGTTTCCTACAATGAGCAGTTCTTC; cdr3_aa: CSAMDPKGPRVSYNEQFF
v_call: TRBV9; j_call: TRBJ2-7; d_call: TRBD1; clone_size: many; cdr3_nt: TGTGCCAGCAGCGTCGACGGGACAGTGGCCTACGAGCAGTACTTC; cdr3_aa: CASSVDGTVAYEQYF
v_call: TRBV28; j_call: TRBJ1-2; d_call: NA; clone_size: NA; cdr3_nt: TGTGCCAGCAGCCCTGGGCCCATCTATGGCTACACCTTC; cdr3_aa: CASSPGPIYGYTF
v_call: TRBV20-1; j_call: TRBJ1-2; d_call: NA; clone_size: many; cdr3_nt: TGCAGTGCTAGAGATTCTACCCGGCCCTCGGGAGGCTACACCTTC; cdr3_aa: CSARDSTRPSGGYTF
v_call: TRBV20-1; j_call: TRBJ2-5; d_call: TRBD1; clone_size: NA; cdr3_nt: TGCAGTGCTACCGGACAGGCTGAAGAGACCCAGTACTTC; cdr3_aa: CSATGQAEETQYF
v_call: TRBV7-9; j_call: TRBJ2-5; d_call: NA; clone_size: many; cdr3_nt: TGTGCCAGCAGCTCACCACTACGGGGGGCCCAAGAGACCCAGTACTTC; cdr3_aa: CASSSPLRGAQETQYF
v_call: TRBV9; j_call: TRBJ2-1; d_call: NA; clone_size: NA; cdr3_nt: TGTGCCAGCAGCGTACGTAGGGCAGGGGTTAACAATGAGCAGTTCTTC; cdr3_aa: CASSVRRAGVNNEQFF
v_call: TRBV6-1; j_call: TRBJ2-2; d_call: NA; clone_size: many; cdr3_nt: TGTGCCATCAGGACGGGGAACACCGGGGAGCTGTTTTTT; cdr3_aa: CAIRTGNTGELFF
v_call: TRBV4-1; j_call: TRBJ1-2; d_call: NA; clone_size: many; cdr3_nt: TGCGCCAGCAGCCAAGAGGGGGGGGGAGTCTATGGCTACACCTTC; cdr3_aa: CASSQEGGGVYGYTF
v_call: TRBV5-4; j_call: TRBJ1-5; d_call: NA; clone_size: many; cdr3_nt: TGTGCCAGCAGTCCTACCGGTGGACAGCCCCAGCATTTT; cdr3_aa: CASSPTGGQPQHF
v_call: TRBV18; j_call: TRBJ1-2; d_call: NA; clone_size: NA; cdr3_nt: TGTGCCAGCTCACATTACCGGGACGGTGGCTACACCTTC; cdr3_aa: CASSHYRDGGYTF
v_call: TRBV7-9; j_call: TRBJ1-2; d_call: NA; clone_size: many; cdr3_nt: TGTGCCAGCAGCTTACCCGAAAACTATGGCTACACCTTC; cdr3_aa: CASSLPENYGYTF
v_call: TRBV19; j_call: TRBJ2-7; d_call: TRBD1; clone_size: many; cdr3_nt: TGTGCCAGTAGCCAGGGGGAGTACGAGCAGTACTTC; cdr3_aa: CASSQGEYEQYF
v_call: TRBV28; j_call: TRBJ1-5; d_call: NA; clone_size: NA; cdr3_nt: TGTGCCAGCCTGGGGCCTGGGCTCAATCAGCCCCAGCATTTT; cdr3_aa: CASLGPGLNQPQHF
v_call: TRBV6-1; j_call: TRBJ1-2; d_call: NA; clone_size: once; cdr3_nt: TGTGCCAGCAGTGAAGCGCTTCTAGGAGGATATGGCTACACCTTC; cdr3_aa: CASSEALLGGYGYTF
v_call: TRBV5-1; j_call: TRBJ2-7; d_call: TRBD1; clone_size: NA; cdr3_nt: TGCGCCAGCAGCGGGGGGGGGACAGGGGGCTACGAGCAGTACTTC; cdr3_aa: CASSGGGTGGYEQYF
v_call: TRBV3-1; j_call: TRBJ2-1; d_call: NA; clone_size: many; cdr3_nt: TGTGCCAGCAGCCTCGCGTGGAATGAGCAGTTCTTC; cdr3_aa: CASSLAWNEQFF
v_call: TRBV3-2; j_call: TRBJ1-5; d_call: NA; clone_size: many; cdr3_nt: TGTGCCAGCAGCCAAGACAGGAGTTATAGCAATCAGCCCCAGCATTTT; cdr3_aa: CASSQDRSYSNQPQHF
v_call: TRBV4-1; j_call: TRBJ1-2; d_call: TRBD1; clone_size: few; cdr3_nt: TGCGCCAGCAGCCGCGACAGGGGGCTAGACGGCTACACCTTC; cdr3_aa: CASSRDRGLDGYTF
v_call: TRBV18; j_call: TRBJ2-7; d_call: NA; clone_size: few; cdr3_nt: TGTGCCAGCTCACCACGGAGGACGGAAGCCTACGAGCAGTACTTC; cdr3_aa: CASSPRRTEAYEQYF
v_call: TRBV20-1; j_call: TRBJ1-1; d_call: NA; clone_size: many; cdr3_nt: TGCAGTGCTCCCCCGGCCGGCGCGAACACTGAAGCTTTCTTT; cdr3_aa: CSAPPAGANTEAFF
v_call: TRBV28; j_call: TRBJ1-4; d_call: TRBD1; clone_size: many; cdr3_nt: TGTGCCAGCAGTTTAACGGACAGGATCGCAACTAATGAAAAACTGTTTTTT; cdr3_aa: CASSLTDRIATNEKLFF
v_call: TRBV6-2/TRBV6-3; j_call: TRBJ2-7; d_call: TRBD1; clone_size: few; cdr3_nt: TGTGCCACCACGGGACAGCCCTCCTACGAGCAGTACTTC; cdr3_aa: CATTGQPSYEQYF
v_call: TRBV7-9; j_call: TRBJ1-2; d_call: NA; clone_size: many; cdr3_nt: TGTGCCAGCAGCCCCCGGGGGGGGAACTATGGCTACACCTTC; cdr3_aa: CASSPRGGNYGYTF
v_call: TRBV2; j_call: TRBJ1-4; d_call: TRBD1; clone_size: many; cdr3_nt: TGTGCCAGCAGTGTTACAGGGGGCGGCGAAAAACTGTTTTTT; cdr3_aa: CASSVTGGGEKLFF